These 5 T cell receptor beta chains came from one sample sequenced in a study of T cells in Graves' hyperthyroidism and ophthalmopathy. Amplification yielded TCR beta CDR3 regions, with RNA transcripts as the source. Initially, a first-round RT-PCR of the TCR CDR3 employed the HTBI primer set. TCRdb recomputed calls from the multiplex PCR reads with MiXCR, one row per CDR3 protein. The sample shows about 270,000 distinct CDR3 sequences, approximately 21% of them seen only once. The sequenced sample was blood. The receptors were sampled from a man aged 25-45 years with Graves' ophthalmopathy.

This clonotype has ten or more counts. The chain has TRBV20-1 and TRBJ2-1, with TRBD2 matching 7 bases. This CDR3 is 17 amino acids long. V lost 1 base to trimming and J lost 6 bases; unmatched junction nucleotides: 15. CDR1 is DFQATT and CDR2 is SNEGSKA in the germline V gene (reference sequence). The CDR3 sequence is CSARGIWGGGRGNEQFF. Here the CDR3 DNA reads TGCAGTGCTAGAGGGATTTGGGGTGGCGGGAGAGGCAATGAGCAGTTCTTC.

This chain connects TRBV4-1 to TRBJ1-2; D is possibly TRBD1 (5 bases). CDR1 is MGHRA and CDR2 is YSYEKL in the germline V gene. The CDR3 totals 15 residues. Trimming took 0 bases from V and 5 from J, leaving 13 bases between them. The CDR3 reads CASSQERPGVYGYTF. For the CDR3, the DNA is TGCGCCAGCAGCCAAGAAAGACCGGGGGTATATGGCTACACCTTC.

This clonotype was found a few times. V and J are TRBV7-9 and TRBJ2-5, with no clear D. The CDR3 contains 10 residues. The germline V gene has CDR1 SEHNR and CDR2 FQNEAQ (reference sequence). The CDR3 region is CAVGSETQYF. The DNA for the CDR3 is TGTGCAGTGGGTTCCGAGACCCAGTACTTC.

The chain recombines TRBV7-9 with TRBJ2-7; D unclear. The CDR3 is made up of 12 amino acids. Per germline, CDR1 SEHNR and CDR2 FQNEAQ (reference sequence). Trimming removed 5 bases at V and 7 bases at J, with 12 bases between. The CDR3 DNA follows: TGTGCCAGCAGCGCCTTGATTGGGGAGCAGTACTTC. It codes for CASSALIGEQYF.

The V gene is TRBV11-2, the J gene TRBJ2-1, with a weak D call TRBD2 (5 bases). Trimming took 6 bases from V and 3 from J, leaving 21 bases between them. Germline assignment: CDR1 SGHAT and CDR2 FQNNGV. The CDR3 extends over 17 amino acids. The CDR3 region is CASRRLAWEEGYNEQFF. CDR3 sequence (DNA): TGTGCCAGCAGGCGACTGGCGTGGGAAGAGGGCTACAATGAGCAGTTCTTC.